This TCR beta chain appears in the sequencing data of a study of blood T cell repertoires in COVID-19. The wider study: The samples span acute and convalescent COVID-19 from the United States, Italy and Spain. PBMCs, B-cell-depleted T cells, or T cells were the source of the cDNA or gDNA that made up the material.

Membership in each cohort depended on participant-reported clinical history. CDR1 is SEHNR and CDR2 is FQNEAQ in the germline V gene (reference sequence). The CDR3 is made up of 14 amino acids. Trimming left V 5 bases short and J 1 base short, with 11 bases between. In the original processing: Estimates of nucleated cell counts were drawn from the amplification of reference gene primers. Here immunoSEQ multiplex PCR was the method, and the copy in TCRdb shows in-frame clones only, minus some. V and J calls and clone size are given by that table; D and trimming were obtained from the DNA. In the table there are some 270,000 clones, 70% to 90% of which are singletons.

The rearrangement uses TRBV7-9 and TRBJ1-1; D remains ambiguous. This sequence was found in a woman aged 50 to 65 with acute COVID-19. Sequenced input: PBMCs or T cells enriched from blood (not recorded which). In nucleotides, the CDR3 is TGTGCCAGCAGCCCGGGAGATCGGAACACTGAAGCTTTCTTT. Protein product: CASSPGDRNTEAFF.